Included here is one T cell receptor beta chain sequence, with context. Its antigen is unknown. The sample belongs to a study of cytomegalovirus exposure and HLA in healthy donors. Study overall: The early release's HLA-typed donors yielded some 85 million unique TCRs.

Study findings and constraints: Clonal expansion was found to be greater in HLA-associated TCR beta chains than in equally common others in a later analysis. Within the data, a cluster of highly shared sequence variants was likely a sequencing artifact.

The CDR3 spans 16 residues. Trimming took 4 bases from V and 3 from J, leaving 15 bases between them. Germline V gene sequence: CDR1 MNHEY, CDR2 SMNVEV (reference sequence). Amplification used 60 Vbeta primers and 13 Jbeta primers. The table came from immunoSEQ multiplex PCR; TCRdb's copy has only in-frame clones and leaves some out. The sample consists of 85,000 to 130,000 clones, 65% to 80% of them appearing once. Sequencing used PBMCs. The chain has TRBV27 and TRBJ1-4; the D gene is possibly TRBD1 (5 bases). The sequence derives from a woman between 45 and 60 years old in good health and CMV-seropositive. CDR3 loop: CASSSLRRGPNEKLFF. The CDR3 nucleotides read TGTGCCAGCAGTTCACTCCGGCGGGGACCTAATGAAAAACTGTTTTTT. The complete variable domain, with remaining parts taken from reference TRBV27 and TRBJ1-4, reads EAQVTQNPRYLITVTGKKLTVTCSQNMNHEYMSWYRQDPGLGLRQIYYSMNVEVTDKGDVPEGYKVSRKEKRNFPLILESPSPNQTSLYFCASSSLRRGPNEKLFFGSGTQLSVL.